This T cell receptor (beta chain) was obtained from a study of beta chain features in type 1 diabetes. Study findings and constraints: Any HLA-type effect on TCRB rearrangement remained unresolved here. A closer apparent resemblance between naive, central memory and Treg TCRB repertoires was seen in patients than in healthy donors.

The CDR3 spans 14 residues. V was pared by 2 bases and J by 2 bases, with 7 bases between. The V gene's germline CDR1 is SGHTA and CDR2 FQGNSA. As for this clone: What it recognizes is unknown.

Reverse transcribing all isolated RNA meant expressed TCRB transcripts were sequenced. Clones were read by immunoSEQ multiplex PCR, and TCRdb kept only the in-frame ones, dropping some. The table includes hundreds of thousands of clones, over 65% detected once. This sequence was found in a man aged 25-45 years in good health. V and J are TRBV7-2 and TRBJ2-1; D not certain. Sequences were obtained from naive CD4+ T cells from blood. CDR3 in amino acids: CASSLRAAYNEQFF. Written as DNA, the CDR3 is TGTGCCAGCAGCTTACGGGCCGCCTACAATGAGCAGTTCTTC.